This passage covers 26 T cell receptor beta chains from one sample sequenced in a study of blood T cell repertoires in COVID-19. Profiled with immunoSEQ multiplex PCR; TCRdb holds only in-frame clones, not every one. The sample includes 300,000 to 350,000 clones, roughly nine tenths of them seen just once. The sample comprised peripheral blood. The receptors originated from a young man with active or convalescent COVID-19.

The V call is TRBV3-1 (or the pseudogene TRBV3-2), the J call TRBJ1-1; D gene unclear. V lost 3 bases, J lost 3 bases, and 8 bases lay in between. The germline V gene encodes CDR1 LGHDT and CDR2 YNNKEL (reference sequence). CDR3 length: 13 residues. CDR3 region: CASSHERDTEAFF. The CDR3, as DNA: TGTGCCAGCAGCCACGAGAGGGACACTGAAGCTTTCTTT.

The chain carries TRBV6-6 and TRBJ2-1, with 10 nucleotides matching TRBD2. Germline CDR1 is MNHNY and CDR2 is SVGAGI (reference sequence). V was pared by 7 bases and J by 4 bases, with 4 bases of the junction left unmatched. This CDR3 comprises 14 residues. The CDR3 loop is CASTRTSGYNEQFF. In DNA form, the CDR3 reads TGTGCCAGCACCCGGACTAGCGGTTACAATGAGCAGTTCTTC.

This chain links TRBV19 with TRBJ1-6; 11 bases are shared with TRBD1. This CDR3 comprises 15 residues. The germline V gene encodes CDR1 LNHDA and CDR2 SQIVND (reference sequence). V trimming: 4 bases; J trimming: 9 bases; junction bases outside the gene matches: 5. In DNA form, the CDR3 reads TGTGCCAGTAGTAAACCGGGGACAGGGGGTTCACCCCTCCACTTT. As protein: CASSKPGTGGSPLHF.

The V and J genes are TRBV7-6 and TRBJ1-5, with 10 bases lining up with TRBD1. The V segment lost 1 base and the J segment 6 bases; nucleotides outside the gene matches: 9. CDR1 and CDR2 from the germline V gene are SGHVS and FNYEAQ. The CDR3 length is 17 residues. The CDR3 sequence is CASSLGVRQGAGQPQHF. The CDR3 DNA reads TGTGCCAGCAGCTTAGGGGTTCGACAGGGGGCCGGTCAGCCCCAGCATTTT.

This clone was found a few times. The chain joins TRBV18 to TRBJ1-5; TRBD1 aligns across 7 bases. The germline V gene has CDR1 KGHSH and CDR2 LQKENI. The CDR3 has 14 amino acids. V was pared by 3 bases and J by 3 bases, with 2 bases of the junction left unmatched. In nucleotides, the CDR3 is TGTGCCAGCTCACCCGGACAGGCCAATCAGCCCCAGCATTTT. Its translation is CASSPGQANQPQHF.

This clone was found a few times. The chain is built from TRBV2 and TRBJ2-7; D is uncertain. V gave up 7 bases and J gave up 3 bases, with 7 bases separating them. This CDR3 spans 11 amino acids. Germline-derived CDR1 and CDR2 are SNHLY and FYNNEI. For the CDR3, the DNA is TGTGCCAGCACCGACAACTACGAGCAGTACTTC. Residues: CASTDNYEQYF.

The chain employs TRBV5-1 and TRBJ2-3, with D perhaps TRBD2 (6 bases). Germline CDR1 reads SGHRS; CDR2 reads YFSETQ. Trimming stripped 3 bases from V and 6 bases from J, with 11 bases between. This CDR3 spans 13 amino acids. The CDR3 DNA sequence: TGCGCCAGCAGCTCCCGGGGGAGTGATACGCAGTATTTT. Translating gives CASSSRGSDTQYF. Full variable domain (remainder filled in from reference TRBV5-1 and TRBJ2-3): KAGVTQTPRYLIKTRGQQVTLSCSPISGHRSVSWYQQTPGQGLQFLFEYFSETQRNKGNFPGRFSGRQFSNSRSEMNVSTLELGDSALYLCASSSRGSDTQYFGPGTRLTVL.

The chain couples TRBV6-6 to TRBJ2-2; no clear D gene. CDR1 and CDR2 from the germline V gene are MNHNY and SVGAGI (reference sequence). This CDR3 spans 14 amino acids. V gave up 4 bases and J gave up 7 bases, with 13 bases separating them. CDR3 nucleotides: TGTGCCAGCAGTTCTACGCGCGCAAGCGGGGAGCTGTTTTTT. This sequence encodes CASSSTRASGELFF.

The rearrangement links TRBV5-6 to TRBJ1-5; D unclear. Germline V gene lookup returns CDR1 SGHDT and CDR2 YYEEEE. The V end was cut by 2 bases, the J end by 6 bases, with 12 bases between. The CDR3 is 14 amino acids. The CDR3 nucleotides are TGTGCCAGCAGCTTCCAGTTTCTTGCTCAGCCCCAGCATTTT. It translates to CASSFQFLAQPQHF.

The rearrangement uses TRBV28 and TRBJ1-2; tentatively, D is TRBD1 (5 bases). Germline CDR1 reads MDHEN; CDR2 reads SYDVKM. The CDR3 sequence is 13 residues long. The V gene lost 5 bases and the J gene lost 10 bases, with 17 bases spanning the gap. CDR3: CASSHGTARDYTF. Here the CDR3 DNA reads TGTGCCAGCAGTCATGGGACGGCGCGGGACTACACCTTC.

The V call is TRBV27, the J call TRBJ2-1; weak D call: TRBD1 (5 bases). Per germline, CDR1 MNHEY and CDR2 SMNVEV (reference sequence). With 6 bases removed from V and 7 bases from J, the gap between germline ends came to 10 bases. The CDR3 loop spans 12 amino acids. CDR3 nucleotide sequence: TGTGCCAGCAGGGGGCTGACTAATGAGCAGTTCTTC. This sequence encodes CASRGLTNEQFF.

CDR3 in amino acids: CASSYDGTSGADTQYF. The CDR3 DNA reads as TGTGCCAGCAGTTACGACGGGACTAGCGGGGCAGATACGCAGTATTTT. The chain joins TRBV6-2 or TRBV6-3 to TRBJ2-3, with 13 nucleotides matching TRBD2. The germline gives CDR1 MNHEY, CDR2 SVGEGT. CDR3 length equals 16 residues. The V gene end was trimmed by 2 bases and the J gene end by 4 bases; junction bases not matched to a gene: 3.

The gene calls are TRBV19 and TRBJ1-1, with D possibly being TRBD1 (6 bases). Trimming pared 7 bases from V and 0 bases from J, leaving 12 bases between. Germline CDR1 LNHDA, CDR2 SQIVND (reference sequence). The CDR3 runs to 14 residues. CDR3 nucleotide sequence: TGTGCCAGTACCACCCACAGGGTGAACACTGAAGCTTTCTTT. Residues: CASTTHRVNTEAFF.

The chain carries TRBV11-2 and TRBJ1-4; 10 nucleotides line up with TRBD1. The CDR3 extends over 16 amino acids. Germline assignment: CDR1 SGHAT and CDR2 FQNNGV. With V trimmed by 5 bases and J by 3 bases, 6 bases remained unmatched. The CDR3: CASSVTGGAANEKLFF. In DNA form, the CDR3 reads TGTGCCAGCAGCGTGACAGGGGGCGCGGCTAATGAAAAACTGTTTTTT.

V and J are TRBV28 and TRBJ2-3; possibly TRBD2 for D (7 bases). V gave up 6 bases and J gave up 0 bases, with 22 bases separating them. CDR3 length equals 18 residues. CDR1 MDHEN and CDR2 SYDVKM come from the germline V gene. CDR3 protein: CASSPRGADNSSTDTQYF. The CDR3 DNA reads as TGTGCCAGCAGCCCCCGGGGGGCAGACAACTCTAGCACAGATACGCAGTATTTT.

This clone was recorded once. The chain has TRBV10-3 and TRBJ1-5; D unresolved. This CDR3 comprises 12 residues. V was shortened by 4 bases and J by 6 bases, with 7 bases between the two germline ends. Germline V gene lookup returns CDR1 ENHRY and CDR2 SYGVKD. The CDR3 DNA sequence: TGTGCCATCAGTGGCGGTAGTCAGCCCCAGCATTTT. Translating it yields CAISGGSQPQHF.

The chain combines TRBV3-1 (or the pseudogene TRBV3-2) with TRBJ1-4, with 8 bases matching TRBD1. Germline assignment: CDR1 LGHDT and CDR2 YNNKEL (reference sequence). V shed 3 bases, J shed 5 bases, and the junction held 5 bases outside the gene matches. The CDR3 length is 15 residues. The chain's CDR3 is CASSQTQGGNEKLFF. The CDR3 bases are TGTGCCAGCAGCCAGACACAGGGGGGAAATGAAAAACTGTTTTTT.

In this sample, this clone turned up once. The chain employs TRBV18 and TRBJ2-3; D is ambiguous. V was cut by 2 bases and J by 0 bases, with 12 bases left in between. CDR1 and CDR2 from the germline V gene are KGHSH and LQKENI. CDR3 length: 16 residues. The CDR3 loop reads CASSPTTTTSTDTQYF. As DNA, the CDR3 is TGTGCCAGCTCACCAACGACAACAACTAGCACAGATACGCAGTATTTT.

V usage is TRBV6-6 and J usage is TRBJ2-1; 10 nucleotides match TRBD1. V gave up 5 bases and J gave up 4 bases; unmatched junction bases: 8. This CDR3 has 16 residues. Germline values: CDR1 MNHNY, CDR2 SVGAGI (reference sequence). The CDR3, as DNA: TGTGCCAGCAGTCGAAGGACAGGGGGGAGGTACAATGAGCAGTTCTTC. Translation: CASSRRTGGRYNEQFF.

The sample holds one count of this clone. The chain recombines TRBV28 with TRBJ2-3, with TRBD2 matching over 10 bases. The germline CDR1 and CDR2 sequences are MDHEN and SYDVKM. V lost 3 bases to trimming and J lost 7 bases; unmatched junction nucleotides: 4. The CDR3 length is 14 residues. For the CDR3, the DNA is TGTGCCAGCAGTTTGGCTAGCGGGAGACATACGCAGTATTTT. Translating it yields CASSLASGRHTQYF.

The chain carries TRBV7-2 and TRBJ2-5, with a tentative D call TRBD1 (6 bases). V lost 6 bases and J lost 3, with 14 bases in between. The germline gives CDR1 SGHTA, CDR2 FQGNSA. This CDR3 is 14 amino acids long. In DNA form, the CDR3 reads TGTGCCAGCAGTTTCCAGGGGATAGAAGAGACCCAGTACTTC. Its protein is CASSFQGIEETQYF.

The gene calls are TRBV2 and TRBJ1-6, with a tentative D call TRBD1 (6 bases). The germline V gene has CDR1 SNHLY and CDR2 FYNNEI. CDR3 length equals 13 residues. With 2 bases removed from V and 7 bases from J, the gap between germline ends came to 6 bases. The CDR3 sequence is CASSEQGNSPLHF. The CDR3 DNA is TGTGCCAGCAGTGAACAGGGGAATTCACCCCTCCACTTT.

This rearrangement joins TRBV19 to TRBJ1-5; 9 bases are a match to TRBD1. Germline CDR1 and CDR2: LNHDA and SQIVND (reference sequence). The ends lost 7 bases at V and 6 bases at J; junction bases unmatched: 7. This CDR3 spans 14 amino acids. The CDR3 sequence: CASIPGQGVQPQHF. The CDR3 region has the DNA TGTGCCAGTATTCCGGGACAGGGTGTTCAGCCCCAGCATTTT.

V usage is TRBV29-1 and J usage is TRBJ1-1, with 8 bases aligning to TRBD1. This CDR3 has 14 amino acids. The germline gives CDR1 SQVTM, CDR2 ANQGSEA. The V and J ends lost 7 bases and 1 base, in that order; junction bases with no gene match: 8. Here the CDR3 reads CSASRTGRNTEAFF. The CDR3 DNA sequence: TGCAGCGCCTCAAGGACAGGGAGGAACACTGAAGCTTTCTTT.

The chain employs TRBV13 and TRBJ1-1, with 8 bases matching TRBD1. After removal of 5 bases from V and 8 bases from J, the junction contained 10 bases not matched to a gene. This CDR3 is 14 amino acids long. The germline V gene has CDR1 PRHDT and CDR2 FYEKMQ (reference sequence). Here the CDR3 DNA reads TGTGCCAGCAGCACCCCCTCGACAGGGGCCGAAGCTTTCTTT. It is translated as CASSTPSTGAEAFF.

J is TRBJ2-5 and V is TRBV5-5; 7 nucleotides align to TRBD2. V trimming: 0 bases; J trimming: 0 bases; junction bases outside the gene matches: 5. The CDR3 consists of 16 residues. Germline CDR1 and CDR2: SGHKS and YYEKEE (reference sequence). The CDR3 sequence: CASSLVPSGNQETQYF. The CDR3 DNA reads as TGTGCCAGCAGCTTGGTCCCAAGCGGGAACCAAGAGACCCAGTACTTC.